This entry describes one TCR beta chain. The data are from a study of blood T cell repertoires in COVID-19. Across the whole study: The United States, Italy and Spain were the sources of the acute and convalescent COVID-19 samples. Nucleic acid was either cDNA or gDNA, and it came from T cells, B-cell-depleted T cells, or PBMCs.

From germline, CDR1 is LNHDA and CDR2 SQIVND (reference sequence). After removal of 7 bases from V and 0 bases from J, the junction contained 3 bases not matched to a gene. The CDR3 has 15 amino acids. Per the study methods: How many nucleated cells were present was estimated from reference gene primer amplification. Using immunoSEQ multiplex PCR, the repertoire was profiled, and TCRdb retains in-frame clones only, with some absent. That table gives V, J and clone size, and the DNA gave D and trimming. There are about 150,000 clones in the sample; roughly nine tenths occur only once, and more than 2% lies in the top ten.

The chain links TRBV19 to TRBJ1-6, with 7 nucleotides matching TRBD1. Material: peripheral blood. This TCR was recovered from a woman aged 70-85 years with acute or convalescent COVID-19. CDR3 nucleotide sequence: TGTGCCAGTAACCGGGACAGCTCCTATAATTCACCCCTCCACTTT. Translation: CASNRDSSYNSPLHF. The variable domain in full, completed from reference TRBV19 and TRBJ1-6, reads DGGITQSPKYLFRKEGQNVTLSCEQNLNHDAMYWYRQDPGQGLRLIYYSQIVNDFQKGDIAEGYSVSREKKESFPLTVTSAQKNPTAFYLCASNRDSSYNSPLHFGNGTRLTVT.